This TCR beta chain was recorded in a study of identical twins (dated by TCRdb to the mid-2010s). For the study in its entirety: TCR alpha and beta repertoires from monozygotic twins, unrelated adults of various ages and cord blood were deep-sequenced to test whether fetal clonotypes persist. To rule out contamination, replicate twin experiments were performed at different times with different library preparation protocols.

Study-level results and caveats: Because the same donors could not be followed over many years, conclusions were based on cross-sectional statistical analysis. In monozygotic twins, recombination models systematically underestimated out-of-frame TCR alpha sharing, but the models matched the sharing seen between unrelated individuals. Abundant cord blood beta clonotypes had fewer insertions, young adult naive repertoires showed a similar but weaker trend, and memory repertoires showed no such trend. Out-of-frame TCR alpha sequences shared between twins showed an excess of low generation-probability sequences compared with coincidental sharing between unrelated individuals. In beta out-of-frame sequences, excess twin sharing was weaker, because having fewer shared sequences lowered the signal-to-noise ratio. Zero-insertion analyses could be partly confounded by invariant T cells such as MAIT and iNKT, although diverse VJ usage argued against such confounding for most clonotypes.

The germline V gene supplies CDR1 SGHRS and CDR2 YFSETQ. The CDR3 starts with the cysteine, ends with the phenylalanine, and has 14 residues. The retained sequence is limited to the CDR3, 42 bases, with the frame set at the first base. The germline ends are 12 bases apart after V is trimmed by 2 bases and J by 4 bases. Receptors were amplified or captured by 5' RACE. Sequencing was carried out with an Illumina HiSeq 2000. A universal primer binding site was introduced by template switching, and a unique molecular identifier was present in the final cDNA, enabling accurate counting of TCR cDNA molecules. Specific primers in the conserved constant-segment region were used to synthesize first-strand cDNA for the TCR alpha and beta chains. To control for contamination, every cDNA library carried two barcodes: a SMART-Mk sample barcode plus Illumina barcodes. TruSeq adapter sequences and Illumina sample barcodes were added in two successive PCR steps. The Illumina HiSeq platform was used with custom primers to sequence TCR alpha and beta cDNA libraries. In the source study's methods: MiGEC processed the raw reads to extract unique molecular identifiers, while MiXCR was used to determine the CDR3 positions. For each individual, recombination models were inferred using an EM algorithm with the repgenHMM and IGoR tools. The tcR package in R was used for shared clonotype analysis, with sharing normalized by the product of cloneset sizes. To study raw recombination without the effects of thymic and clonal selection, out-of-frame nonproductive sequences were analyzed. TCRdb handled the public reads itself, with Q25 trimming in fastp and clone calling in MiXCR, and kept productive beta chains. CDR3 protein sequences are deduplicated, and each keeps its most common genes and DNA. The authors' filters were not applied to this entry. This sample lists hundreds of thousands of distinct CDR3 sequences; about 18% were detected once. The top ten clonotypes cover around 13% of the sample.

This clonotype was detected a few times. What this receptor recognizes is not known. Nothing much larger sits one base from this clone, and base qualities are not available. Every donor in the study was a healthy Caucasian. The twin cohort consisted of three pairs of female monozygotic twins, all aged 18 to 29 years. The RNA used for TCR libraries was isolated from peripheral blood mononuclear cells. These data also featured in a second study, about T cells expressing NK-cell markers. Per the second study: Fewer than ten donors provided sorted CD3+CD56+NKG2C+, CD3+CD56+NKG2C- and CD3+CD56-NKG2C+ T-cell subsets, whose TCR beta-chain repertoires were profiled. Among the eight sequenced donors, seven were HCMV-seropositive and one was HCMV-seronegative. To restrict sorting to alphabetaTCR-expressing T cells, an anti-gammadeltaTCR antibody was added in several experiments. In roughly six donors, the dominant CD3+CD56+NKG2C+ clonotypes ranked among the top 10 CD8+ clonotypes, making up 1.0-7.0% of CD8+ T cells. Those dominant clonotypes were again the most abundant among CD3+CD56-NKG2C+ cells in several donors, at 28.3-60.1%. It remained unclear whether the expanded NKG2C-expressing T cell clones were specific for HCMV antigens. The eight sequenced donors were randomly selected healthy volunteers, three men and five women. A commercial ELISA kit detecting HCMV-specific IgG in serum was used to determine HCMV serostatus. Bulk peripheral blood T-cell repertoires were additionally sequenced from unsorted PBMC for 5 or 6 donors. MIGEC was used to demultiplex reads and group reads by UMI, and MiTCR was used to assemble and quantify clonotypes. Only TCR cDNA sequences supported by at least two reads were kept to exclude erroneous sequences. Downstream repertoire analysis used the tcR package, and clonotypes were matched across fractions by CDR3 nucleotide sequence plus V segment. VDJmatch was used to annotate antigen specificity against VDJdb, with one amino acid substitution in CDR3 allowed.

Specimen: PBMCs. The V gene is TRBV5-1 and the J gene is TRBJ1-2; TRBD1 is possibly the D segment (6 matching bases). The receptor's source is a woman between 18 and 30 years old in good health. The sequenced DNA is TGCGCCAGCAGCTTCCGGGGGGCAAGCTATGGCTACACCTTC. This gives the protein CASSFRGASYGYTF.